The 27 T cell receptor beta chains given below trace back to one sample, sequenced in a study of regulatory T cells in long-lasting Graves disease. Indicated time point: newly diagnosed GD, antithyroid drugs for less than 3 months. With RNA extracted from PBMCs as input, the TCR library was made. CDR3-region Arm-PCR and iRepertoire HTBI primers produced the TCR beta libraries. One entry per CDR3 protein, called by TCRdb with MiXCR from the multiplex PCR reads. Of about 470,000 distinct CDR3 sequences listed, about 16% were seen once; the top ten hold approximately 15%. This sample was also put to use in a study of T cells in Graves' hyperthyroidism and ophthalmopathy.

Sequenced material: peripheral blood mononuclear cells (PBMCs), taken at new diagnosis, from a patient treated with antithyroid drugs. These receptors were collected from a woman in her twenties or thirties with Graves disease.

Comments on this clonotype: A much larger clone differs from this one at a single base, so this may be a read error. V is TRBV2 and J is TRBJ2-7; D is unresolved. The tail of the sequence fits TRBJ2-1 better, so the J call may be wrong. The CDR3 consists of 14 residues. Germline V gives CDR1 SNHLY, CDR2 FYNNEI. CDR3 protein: CASSEAPGSYEQFF. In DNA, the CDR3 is TGTGCCAGCAGTGAAGCCCCCGGCTCCTACGAGCAGTTCTTC.

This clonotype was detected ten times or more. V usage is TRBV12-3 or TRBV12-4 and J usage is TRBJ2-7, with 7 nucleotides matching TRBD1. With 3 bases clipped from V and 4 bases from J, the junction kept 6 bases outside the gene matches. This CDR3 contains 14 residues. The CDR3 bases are TGTGCCAGCAGTTTTCTTGCAGGGGGATACGAGCAGTACTTC. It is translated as CASSFLAGGYEQYF.

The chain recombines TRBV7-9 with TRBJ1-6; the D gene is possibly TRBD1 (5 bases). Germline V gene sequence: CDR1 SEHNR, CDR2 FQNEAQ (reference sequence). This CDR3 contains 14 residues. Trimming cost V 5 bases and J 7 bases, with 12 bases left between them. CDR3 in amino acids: CASSQGRTNSPLHF. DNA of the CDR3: TGTGCCAGCAGCCAGGGACGGACAAATTCACCCCTCCACTTT.

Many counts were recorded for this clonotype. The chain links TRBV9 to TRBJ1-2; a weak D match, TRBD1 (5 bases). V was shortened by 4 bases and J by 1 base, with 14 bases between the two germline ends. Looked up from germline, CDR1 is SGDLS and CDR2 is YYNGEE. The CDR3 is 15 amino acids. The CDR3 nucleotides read TGTGCCAGCAGCCCATCGGGGGGGGGTAACTATGGCTACACCTTC. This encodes CASSPSGGGNYGYTF.

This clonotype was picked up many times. CDR3 loop: CASSRWVWIRDQGEQYF. Here the CDR3 DNA reads TGTGCCAGCAGCCGGTGGGTTTGGATCCGGGACCAGGGCGAGCAGTACTTC. The chain carries TRBV2 and TRBJ2-7, with D perhaps TRBD1 or TRBD2 (5 bases each). The germline gives CDR1 SNHLY, CDR2 FYNNEI. The V end lost 6 bases, the J end lost 6 bases, and 27 bases lay between the germline ends. The CDR3 is 17 amino acids.

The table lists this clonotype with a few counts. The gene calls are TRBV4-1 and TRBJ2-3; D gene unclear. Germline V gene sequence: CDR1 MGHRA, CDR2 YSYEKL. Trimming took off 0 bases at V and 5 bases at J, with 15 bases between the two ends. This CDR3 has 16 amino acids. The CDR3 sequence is CASSQDTGRGRDTQYF. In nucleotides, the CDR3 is TGCGCCAGCAGCCAAGATACGGGCCGCGGAAGAGATACGCAGTATTTT.

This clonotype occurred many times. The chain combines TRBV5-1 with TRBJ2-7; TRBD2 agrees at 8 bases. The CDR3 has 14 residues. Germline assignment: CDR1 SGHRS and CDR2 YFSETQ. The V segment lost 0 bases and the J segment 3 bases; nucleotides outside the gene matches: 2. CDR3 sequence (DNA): TGCGCCAGCAGCTTGGACGGGAGGGACTACGAGCAGTACTTC. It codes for CASSLDGRDYEQYF.

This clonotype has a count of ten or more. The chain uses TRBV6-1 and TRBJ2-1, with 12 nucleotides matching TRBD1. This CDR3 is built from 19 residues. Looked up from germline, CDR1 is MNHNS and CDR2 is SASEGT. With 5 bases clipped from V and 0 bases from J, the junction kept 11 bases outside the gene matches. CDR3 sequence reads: CASSRDRGHESDSYNEQFF. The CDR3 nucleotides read TGTGCCAGCAGTCGGGACAGGGGGCATGAGAGTGACTCCTACAATGAGCAGTTCTTC.

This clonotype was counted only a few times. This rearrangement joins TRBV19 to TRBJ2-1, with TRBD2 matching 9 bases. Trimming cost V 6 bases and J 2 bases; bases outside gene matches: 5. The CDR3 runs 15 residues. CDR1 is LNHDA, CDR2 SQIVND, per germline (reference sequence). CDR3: CASSASGIPYNEQFF. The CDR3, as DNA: TGTGCCAGTAGCGCTAGCGGGATCCCCTACAATGAGCAGTTCTTC.

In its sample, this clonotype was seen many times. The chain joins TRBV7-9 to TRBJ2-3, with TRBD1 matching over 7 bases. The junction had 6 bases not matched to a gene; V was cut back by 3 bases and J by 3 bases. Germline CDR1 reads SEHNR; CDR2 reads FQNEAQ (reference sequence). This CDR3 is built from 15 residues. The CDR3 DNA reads TGTGCCAGCAGCTTCCCGGACAGGCTGACAGATACGCAGTATTTT. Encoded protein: CASSFPDRLTDTQYF.

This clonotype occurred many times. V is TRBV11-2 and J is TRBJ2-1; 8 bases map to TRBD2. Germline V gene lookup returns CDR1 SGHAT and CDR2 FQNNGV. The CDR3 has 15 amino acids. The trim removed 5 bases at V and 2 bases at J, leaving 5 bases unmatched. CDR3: CASSPSGSAYNEQFF. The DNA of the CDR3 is TGTGCCAGCAGCCCAAGCGGGAGCGCCTACAATGAGCAGTTCTTC.

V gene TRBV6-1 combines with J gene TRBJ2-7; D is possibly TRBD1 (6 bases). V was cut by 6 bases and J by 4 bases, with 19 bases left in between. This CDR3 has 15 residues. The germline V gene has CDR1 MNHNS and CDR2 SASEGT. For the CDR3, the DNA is TGTGCCAGCAGAACGAACGACAGGAGCTGTTACGAGCAGTACTTC. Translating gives CASRTNDRSCYEQYF.

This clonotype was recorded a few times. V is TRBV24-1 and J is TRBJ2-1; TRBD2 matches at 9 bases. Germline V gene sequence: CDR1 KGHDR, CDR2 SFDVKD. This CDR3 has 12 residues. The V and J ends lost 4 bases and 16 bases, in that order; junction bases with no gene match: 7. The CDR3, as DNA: TGTGCCACCAGTGACGCACTAGCGGGCAAATTCTTC. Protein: CATSDALAGKFF.

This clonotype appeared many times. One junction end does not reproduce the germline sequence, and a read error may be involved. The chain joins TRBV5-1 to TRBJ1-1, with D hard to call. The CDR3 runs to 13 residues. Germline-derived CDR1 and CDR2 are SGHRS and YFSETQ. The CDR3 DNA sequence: TGTGCCAGCAGCTTCCAGCAGAACACTGAAGCTTTCTTT. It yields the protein CASSFQQNTEAFF.

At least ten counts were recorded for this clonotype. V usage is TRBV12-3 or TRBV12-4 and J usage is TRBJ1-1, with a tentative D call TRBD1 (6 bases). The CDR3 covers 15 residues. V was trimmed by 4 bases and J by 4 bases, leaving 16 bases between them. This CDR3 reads CASSSDRNTITEAFF. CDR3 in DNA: TGTGCCAGCAGTTCTGACAGGAATACCATCACTGAAGCTTTCTTT.

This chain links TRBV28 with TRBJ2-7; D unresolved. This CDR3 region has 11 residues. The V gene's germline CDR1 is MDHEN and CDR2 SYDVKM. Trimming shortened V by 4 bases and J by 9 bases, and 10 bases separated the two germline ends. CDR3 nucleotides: TGTGCCAGCAGTTCTAATAGGGCGCAGTACTTC. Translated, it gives CASSSNRAQYF.

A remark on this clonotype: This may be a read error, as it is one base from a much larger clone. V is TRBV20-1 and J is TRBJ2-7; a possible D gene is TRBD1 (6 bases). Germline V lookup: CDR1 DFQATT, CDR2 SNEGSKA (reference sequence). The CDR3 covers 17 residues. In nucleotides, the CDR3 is TGCAGTGCTAGAGATTGGGGGCAAGTTAGCGTCTCCCACGAGCAGTACTTC. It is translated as CSARDWGQVSVSHEQYF.

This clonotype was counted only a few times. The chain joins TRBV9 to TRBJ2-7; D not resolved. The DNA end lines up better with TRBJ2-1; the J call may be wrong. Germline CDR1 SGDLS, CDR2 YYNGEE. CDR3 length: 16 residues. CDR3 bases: TGTGCCAGCAGCACAACGCGGTCCCGACCCTACAATGAGCAGTTCTTC. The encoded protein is CASSTTRSRPYNEQFF.

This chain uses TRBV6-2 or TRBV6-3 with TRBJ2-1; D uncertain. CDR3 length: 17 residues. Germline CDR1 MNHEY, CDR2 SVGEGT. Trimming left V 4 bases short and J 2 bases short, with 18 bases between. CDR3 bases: TGTGCCAGCAGTTTCTTTTCTGAAAGTGGGGCCTACAATGAGCAGTTCTTC. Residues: CASSFFSESGAYNEQFF.

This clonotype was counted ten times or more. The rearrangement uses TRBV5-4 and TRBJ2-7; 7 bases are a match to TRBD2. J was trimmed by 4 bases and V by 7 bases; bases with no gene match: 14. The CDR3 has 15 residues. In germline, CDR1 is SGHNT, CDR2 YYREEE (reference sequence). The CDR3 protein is CASAQGLAENYEQYF. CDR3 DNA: TGTGCCAGCGCACAAGGGCTAGCGGAAAATTACGAGCAGTACTTC.

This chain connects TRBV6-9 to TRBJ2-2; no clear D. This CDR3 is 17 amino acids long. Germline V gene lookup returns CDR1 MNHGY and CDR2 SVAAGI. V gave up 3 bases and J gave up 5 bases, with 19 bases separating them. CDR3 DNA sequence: TGTGCCAGCAGTTACAATCCGGCGGTGGGCCGAACCGGGGAGCTGTTTTTT. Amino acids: CASSYNPAVGRTGELFF.

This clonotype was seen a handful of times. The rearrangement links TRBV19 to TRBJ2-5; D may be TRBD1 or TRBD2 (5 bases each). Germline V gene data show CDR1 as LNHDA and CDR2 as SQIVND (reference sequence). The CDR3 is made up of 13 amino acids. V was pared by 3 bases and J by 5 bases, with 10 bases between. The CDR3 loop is CASSMRGGETQYF. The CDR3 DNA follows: TGTGCCAGTAGTATGAGGGGTGGTGAGACCCAGTACTTC.

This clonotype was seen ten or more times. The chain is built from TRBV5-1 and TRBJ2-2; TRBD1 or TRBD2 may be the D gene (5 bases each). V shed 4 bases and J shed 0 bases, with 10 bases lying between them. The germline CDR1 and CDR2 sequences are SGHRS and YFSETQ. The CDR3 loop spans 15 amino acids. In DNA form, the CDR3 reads TGCGCCAGCAGCAGGGACCACGCGAACACCGGGGAGCTGTTTTTT. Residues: CASSRDHANTGELFF.

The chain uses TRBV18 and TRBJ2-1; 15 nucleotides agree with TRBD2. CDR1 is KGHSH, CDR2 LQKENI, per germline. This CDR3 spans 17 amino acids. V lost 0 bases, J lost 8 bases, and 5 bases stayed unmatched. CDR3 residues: CASSPPGLAGGGYEQFF. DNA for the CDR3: TGTGCCAGCTCACCACCGGGACTAGCGGGAGGAGGGTATGAGCAGTTCTTC.

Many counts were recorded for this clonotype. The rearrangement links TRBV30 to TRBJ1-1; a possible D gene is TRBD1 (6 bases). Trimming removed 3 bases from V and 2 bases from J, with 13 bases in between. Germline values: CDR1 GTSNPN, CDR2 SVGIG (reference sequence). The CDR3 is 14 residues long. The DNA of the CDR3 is TGTGCCTGGAGCCTATGGGGGCCCAACACTGAAGCTTTCTTT. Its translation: CAWSLWGPNTEAFF.

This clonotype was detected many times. This CDR3 is CASRRGAGTEAFF. In nucleotides, the CDR3 is TGTGCCAGCAGAAGGGGAGCGGGCACTGAAGCTTTCTTT. The rearrangement uses TRBV6-2 or TRBV6-3 and TRBJ1-1, with TRBD1 as a possible D gene (5 bases). This CDR3 spans 13 amino acids. With 6 bases removed from V and 4 bases from J, the gap between germline ends came to 12 bases. CDR1 MNHEY and CDR2 SVGEGT come from the germline V gene.

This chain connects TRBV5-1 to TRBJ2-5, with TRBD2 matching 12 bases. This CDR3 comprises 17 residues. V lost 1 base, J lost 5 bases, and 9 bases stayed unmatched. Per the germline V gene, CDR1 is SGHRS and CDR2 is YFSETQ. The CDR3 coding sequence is TGCGCCAGCAGCTTGCCGACTAGCGGGAGAATGTGGGAGACCCAGTACTTC. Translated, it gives CASSLPTSGRMWETQYF.